Following are 15 T cell receptor beta chains from one sample sequenced in a study of regulatory T cells in long-lasting Graves disease. Time point defined: newly diagnosed GD, antithyroid drugs for less than 3 months. The TCR library was made from RNA that had been extracted from PBMCs in TRIzol. Arm-PCR of CDR3 regions with iRepertoire HTBI primers generated TCR beta libraries. TCRdb re-called the multiplex PCR reads with MiXCR, one entry per CDR3 protein. The table lists approximately 440,000 distinct CDR3 sequences, around 15% of them singletons. These records were also assigned to another study, of T cells in Graves' hyperthyroidism and ophthalmopathy.

The material sequenced was peripheral blood mononuclear cells (PBMCs), taken at new diagnosis, from a patient treated with antithyroid drugs. Source of these receptors: a man in his forties or fifties with Graves disease.

This clonotype was counted only a few times. The germline gene is not matched at one end of the junction; a read error may be the cause. J is TRBJ2-7 and V is TRBV12-3 or TRBV12-4, with D tentatively TRBD2 (6 bases). This CDR3 is 15 amino acids long. CDR3 protein: CASSFRDSYSYEQCF. For the CDR3, the DNA is TGTGCCAGCAGTTTTCGGGACTCCTACTCCTACGAGCAGTGCTTC.

CDR3 sequence (DNA): TGTGCCAGCAGGTTTAGCAGCTACAATGAGCAGTTCTTC. It yields the protein CASRFSSYNEQFF. V and J are TRBV3-1 and TRBJ2-1; D is unresolved. This CDR3 contains 13 residues. Germline values: CDR1 LGHDT, CDR2 YNNKEL (reference sequence). Between the trimmed V and J ends, which lost 6 bases and 3 bases, there was a span of 9 bases.

The rearrangement uses TRBV12-3 or TRBV12-4 and TRBJ2-3, with D uncertain. The CDR3 totals 14 residues. V was clipped by 2 bases and J by 5 bases, with 11 bases between them. CDR3 sequence reads: CASSLISRQDTQYF. In DNA form, the CDR3 reads TGTGCCAGCAGTTTAATTAGCCGTCAAGATACGCAGTATTTT.

Ten or more counts support this clonotype. The chain carries TRBV7-8 and TRBJ1-1; perhaps TRBD1 as D (6 bases). Germline V gives CDR1 SGHVS, CDR2 FQNEAQ. V lost 3 bases, J lost 5 bases, and 16 bases lay in between. CDR3 size: 15 residues. CDR3 in amino acids: CASSFGGQGRTEAFF. CDR3 DNA sequence: TGTGCCAGCAGCTTCGGGGGGCAGGGGCGTACTGAAGCTTTCTTT.

In its sample, this clonotype was seen many times. The genes are TRBV5-6 and TRBJ2-7; TRBD1 is a possible D gene (6 bases). The CDR3 runs 16 residues. Germline V gene sequence: CDR1 SGHDT, CDR2 YYEEEE. V shed 0 bases and J shed 4 bases, with 17 bases lying between them. The DNA for the CDR3 is TGTGCCAGCAGCTTGGCTTCCTTGCAGGGGATTTACGAGCAGTACTTC. It translates to CASSLASLQGIYEQYF.

This chain connects TRBV7-6 to TRBJ1-1, with 7 nucleotides matching TRBD1. Looked up from germline, CDR1 is SGHVS and CDR2 is FNYEAQ. This CDR3 has 14 residues. Trimming at V came to 6 bases and at J to 4 bases, leaving 8 bases not matched to a gene. CDR3 bases: TGTGCCAGCAGTCCGAACAGGGGTGCCACTGAAGCTTTCTTT. Amino acid sequence: CASSPNRGATEAFF.

As regards this clonotype: This clone may be a read error of a much larger clone one base away. The rearrangement links TRBV2 to TRBJ2-3; D ambiguous. Looked up from germline, CDR1 is SNHLY and CDR2 is FYNNEI. This CDR3 has 15 amino acids. V was trimmed by 3 bases and J by 0 bases, leaving 10 bases between them. DNA of the CDR3: TGTGCCAGCAGTGACGACTCCACTAGCACAGATACGCAGTATTTT. Translation gives CASSDDSTSTDTQYF.

Ten or more counts support this clonotype. The chain couples TRBV28 to TRBJ2-1, with TRBD1 matching over 7 bases. This CDR3 contains 15 residues. The ends lost 5 bases at V and 5 bases at J; junction bases unmatched: 9. CDR1 MDHEN and CDR2 SYDVKM come from the germline V gene. CDR3 loop: CASSAGGIRNNEQFF. CDR3 DNA: TGTGCCAGCAGTGCAGGGGGAATCCGTAACAATGAGCAGTTCTTC.

At least ten counts were recorded for this clonotype. The V call is TRBV11-2, the J call TRBJ1-3, with D possibly matching TRBD1 (5 bases). Trimming stripped 5 bases from V and 0 bases from J, with 17 bases between. The CDR3 contains 17 residues. Germline V lookup: CDR1 SGHAT, CDR2 FQNNGV. CDR3 region: CASSPVRGSNSGNTIYF. In DNA form, the CDR3 reads TGTGCCAGCAGCCCCGTTCGGGGGTCGAACTCTGGAAACACCATATATTTT.

The J gene is TRBJ2-5, the V gene TRBV5-1; 7 bases line up with TRBD2. Per the germline V gene, CDR1 is SGHRS and CDR2 is YFSETQ. The CDR3 is 14 amino acids. The J segment lost 5 bases and the V segment lost 7 bases, leaving 11 bases of the junction unmatched. The CDR3 DNA is TGCGCCAGCGGACGGGAGGATTTCTCGGAGACCCAGTACTTC. Translating gives CASGREDFSETQYF.

This sequence joins TRBV20-1 and TRBJ1-1; D gene unclear. CDR1 is DFQATT, CDR2 SNEGSKA, per germline (reference sequence). This CDR3 contains 13 residues. V lost 4 bases and J 1 base, leaving 10 bases between the germline ends. DNA for the CDR3: TGCAGTGCTATAAGCAGAAAGAACACTGAAGCTTTCTTT. Translating it yields CSAISRKNTEAFF.

This clonotype was seen ten or more times. The chain couples TRBV20-1 to TRBJ2-3, with D perhaps TRBD2 (5 bases). This CDR3 spans 14 amino acids. Germline V gene sequence: CDR1 DFQATT, CDR2 SNEGSKA (reference sequence). The V gene lost 6 bases and the J gene lost 1 base, with 14 bases spanning the gap. The CDR3: CSATAVTGTDTQYF. In DNA form, the CDR3 reads TGCAGTGCCACAGCGGTAACCGGCACAGATACGCAGTATTTT.

As regards this clonotype: A much larger clone differs by one base, so this may be a read error. The rearrangement joins TRBV14 to TRBJ2-3; maybe TRBD2 (6 bases). The germline V gene encodes CDR1 SGHDN and CDR2 FVKESK. This CDR3 region has 14 residues. The ends were cut back, 4 bases at V and 2 bases at J, with 10 bases in the middle. CDR3 sequence reads: CASSPRGFTDTQYF. The CDR3 coding sequence is TGTGCCAGCAGCCCGCGGGGCTTCACAGATACGCAGTATTTT.

This clonotype came up a few times. The CDR3 sequence is CASSPLGPTDTQYF. The CDR3 DNA reads TGTGCCAGCAGCCCCTTGGGACCCACAGATACGCAGTATTTT. The V gene is TRBV7-9, the J gene TRBJ2-3; either TRBD1 or TRBD2 may fit D (5 bases each). This CDR3 comprises 14 residues. V dropped 5 bases and J dropped 2 bases, with 11 bases sitting between them. CDR1 is SEHNR and CDR2 is FQNEAQ in the germline V gene (reference sequence).

This clonotype was picked up many times. Here the CDR3 DNA reads TGTGCCAGCAGCTTAGAGCGCAGGAGCAACGAGCAGTACTTC. Amino acid sequence: CASSLERRSNEQYF. The V call is TRBV7-8, the J call TRBJ2-7, with D unclear. Trimming cost V 1 base and J 5 bases, with 12 bases left between them. The CDR3 covers 14 residues. CDR1 SGHVS and CDR2 FQNEAQ come from the germline V gene.